The source of this T cell receptor beta chain is a study of blood T cell repertoires in COVID-19. Overall study context: Sites in the United States, Italy and Spain provided acute and convalescent COVID-19 samples. From T cells, B-cell-depleted T cells, or PBMCs came the material, which was cDNA or gDNA.

Measured with immunoSEQ multiplex PCR; TCRdb has only the in-frame clones, and not every one. The repertoire holds 45,000 or so clones, with 70% to 90% as singletons. This CDR3 spans 15 amino acids. J gave up 5 bases and V 5 bases, and 8 bases lay outside the gene matches. CDR1 and CDR2 (germline): MNHEY, SMNVEV (reference sequence). V and J are TRBV27 and TRBJ2-3; 9 bases match TRBD1. Sequencing was carried out using peripheral blood. This TCR was sampled from a human donor in a cohort sampled during active COVID-19. The CDR3 sequence: CASSRDRDFIDTQYF. The CDR3 DNA is TGTGCCAGCAGTAGGGACAGGGATTTTATAGATACGCAGTATTTT.